The clone carrying this T cell receptor beta chain was counted between two and nine times. Sequencing used immunoSEQ multiplex PCR; TCRdb keeps in-frame clones, though not all of them. The sample includes 200,000 to 250,000 clones, about nine tenths of them seen just once. These data originate in a study of blood T cell repertoires in COVID-19. Whole-study context: Spain, Italy and the United States supplied samples that represented acute and convalescent COVID-19. Sources were T cells, B-cell-depleted T cells, or PBMCs; the material itself was cDNA or gDNA.

Germline CDR1 reads SEHNR; CDR2 reads FQNEAQ (reference sequence). This CDR3 is 14 amino acids long. V was clipped by 1 base and J by 7 bases, with 11 bases between them. J is TRBJ1-5 and V is TRBV7-9; tentative D call: TRBD1 (5 bases). The TCR originated in a man aged 30 to 39 who had recovered from COVID-19. The sequencing sample was made of PBMCs or T cells enriched from blood (not recorded which). Here the CDR3 reads CASSLGQGEQPQHF. In DNA form, the CDR3 reads TGTGCCAGCAGCTTAGGGCAGGGTGAGCAGCCCCAGCATTTT.